The entry that follows covers one T cell receptor (beta chain) sequence. Its antigen is not known. The source of the sample is a study of cytomegalovirus exposure and HLA in healthy donors. Whole-study context: Genotyping of roughly 400 donors showed that around 81% belonged to the Caucasian-associated ancestry cluster. The study's findings and limits: When a later analysis was performed, an Asian-associated ancestry cluster reportedly had fewer N-insertions than the roughly 640-donor mean. Earlier analysis looked at TCR beta V segments, and most were productive about 90% or about 30% of the time. Clonal expansion, a later analysis showed, was greater in HLA-associated TCR beta chains than in equally common others.

V trimming: 5 bases; J trimming: 8 bases; junction bases outside the gene matches: 12. Germline CDR1 reads SQVTM; CDR2 reads ANQGSEA. This CDR3 has 14 amino acids. PCR amplification relied on 60 Vbeta primers (plus 13 Jbeta primers). Data came from immunoSEQ multiplex PCR; TCRdb stores just in-frame clones and leaves some out. Its table lists tens of thousands of clones. The chain couples TRBV29-1 to TRBJ2-3; 8 bases match TRBD2. The clonotype was recovered from a man between 50 and 59 years old in good health and CMV-seropositive. Sequenced material: PBMCs. This chain's CDR3 is CSVSPTSGGGTQYF. The CDR3 coding sequence is TGCAGCGTTTCCCCCACCAGCGGGGGTGGTACGCAGTATTTT.